A selection of T cell receptor beta chains follows, all from one sample in a study of blood T cell repertoires in COVID-19. Assay: immunoSEQ multiplex PCR; the TCRdb copy retains only in-frame clones and omits some. This sample carries approximately 69,000 clones, more than 75% of them seen once, and the ten largest clones take roughly 15%. The specimen was peripheral blood. These TCRs come from a woman aged 80 or over with acute or convalescent COVID-19. Both conserved end residues are part of each CDR3. D genes are given only for firm matches. Clone size is given for some rows only: seen once, a few or many times, or a class if the clone is expanded.

J gene: TRBJ2-7; V gene: TRBV24-1; D gene: TRBD2; clone size: NA; CDR3 protein: CATSSSGRSAYEQYF; CDR3 DNA: TGTGCCACCAGTTCTAGCGGGAGATCCGCGTACGAGCAGTACTTC
J gene: TRBJ2-2; V gene: TRBV5-1; D gene: NA; clone size: NA; CDR3 protein: CASSLGVGLGGELFF; CDR3 DNA: TGCGCCAGCAGCCTTGGTGTGGGGCTCGGCGGGGAGCTGTTTTTT
J gene: TRBJ2-1; V gene: TRBV5-1; D gene: TRBD2; clone size: NA; CDR3 protein: CASSRQGPGLAGSDNEQFF; CDR3 DNA: TGCGCCAGCAGCCGACAGGGTCCAGGACTAGCGGGATCTGATAATGAGCAGTTCTTC
J gene: TRBJ1-5; V gene: TRBV27; D gene: NA; clone size: NA; CDR3 protein: CASSPTGFFQPQHF; CDR3 DNA: TGTGCCAGCAGTCCAACAGGGTTTTTTCAGCCCCAGCATTTT
J gene: TRBJ2-3; V gene: TRBV27; D gene: NA; clone size: once; CDR3 protein: CASSPWSTDTQYF; CDR3 DNA: TGTGCCAGCAGTCCCTGGAGTACAGATACGCAGTATTTT
J gene: TRBJ2-5; V gene: TRBV20-1; D gene: NA; clone size: NA; CDR3 protein: CSARLQETQYF; CDR3 DNA: TGCAGTGCTAGATTACAGGAGACCCAGTACTTC
J gene: TRBJ2-2; V gene: TRBV2; D gene: TRBD1; clone size: few; CDR3 protein: CASAQGADTGELFF; CDR3 DNA: TGTGCCAGCGCACAGGGGGCCGACACCGGGGAGCTGTTTTTT
J gene: TRBJ1-2; V gene: TRBV28; D gene: NA; clone size: NA; CDR3 protein: CASGLAGYDYGYTF; CDR3 DNA: TGTGCCAGCGGGTTAGCGGGATATGACTATGGCTACACCTTC
J gene: TRBJ2-5; V gene: TRBV7-3; D gene: TRBD2; clone size: NA; CDR3 protein: CASSNGLAGGRETQYF; CDR3 DNA: TGTGCCAGCAGCAACGGACTAGCGGGAGGACGGGAGACCCAGTACTTC
J gene: TRBJ1-2; V gene: TRBV7-3; D gene: NA; clone size: NA; CDR3 protein: CASSSPGDGYTF; CDR3 DNA: TGTGCCAGCAGCTCTCCAGGGGATGGCTACACCTTC
J gene: TRBJ1-5; V gene: TRBV7-8; D gene: TRBD1; clone size: NA; CDR3 protein: CASSLRQGADQPQHF; CDR3 DNA: TGTGCCAGCAGCTTAAGGCAGGGGGCGGATCAGCCCCAGCATTTT